The T cell receptor beta chain under discussion was sequenced for a study of graft-versus-host responses after intestinal transplantation (dated by TCRdb to about 2021). General notes on the study: The transplants that recipients received were multivisceral, liver-intestinal, or isolated intestinal. Rather than going through the commercial service, samples from a few later patients were sequenced in-house on an Illumina MiSeq and processed with MiXCR. A peak of at least 4% donor T cells among recipient peripheral blood mononuclear cells was the definition used for donor T cell macrochimerism. To identify alloreactive clones, pre-transplant mixed lymphocyte reaction products were sequenced and compared with unstimulated pre-transplant donor and recipient T cells. Graft-versus-host and host-versus-graft alloreactive T cell clones were tracked in the graft, circulation and bone marrow after intestinal transplantation using bulk TCR-beta CDR3 sequencing. The cohort enrolled about two dozen intestinal transplant recipients, one of whom was a retransplant, and a few patients without pretransplant specimens were excluded. Every recipient was given anti-thymocyte globulin induction, then maintenance tacrolimus and steroids for around three years.

About this clone: Which antigen it targets is not known. Nothing much larger sits one base from this clone, and base qualities are not available.

Taken with the paper, the label for time point translates to: cells obtained before transplantation from donor or recipient. CD3+CD4+ and CD3+CD8+ populations were FACS-sorted from unstimulated pre-transplant donor and recipient cells taken from spleen or lymph nodes. Per the germline V gene, KGHSH is the CDR1 and LQKENI is the CDR2. There are 12 amino acids in the CDR3, from cysteine to phenylalanine inclusive. Just the 36-base CDR3 DNA is kept, in frame starting at base 1. The germline ends are 6 bases apart after V is trimmed by 2 bases and J by 5 bases. Libraries were prepared through the immunoSEQ multiplex PCR assay. For most patients, genomic DNA was isolated with the Qiagen DNeasy Blood and Tissue Kit and sent frozen to Adaptive Biotechnologies for TCR sequencing. Adaptive Biotechnologies carried out high-throughput TCR-beta CDR3 sequencing of genomic DNA for most patients. From the authors' description of their analysis: Adaptive's ImmunoSEQ software supplied the TCR sequencing data for 18 patients, while MiXCR and VDJtools were used to process a few other patients. CD4 versus CD8 sorting errors were corrected by removing sequences found in both subsets at a frequency ratio below 5:1. CDR3 nucleotide sequences shared between donor and recipient were removed because their origin could not be assigned. To count as alloreactive, a clone needed at least 2-fold expansion over unstimulated cells and a minimum CFSE-low frequency of 0.002% (template counts) or 0.001% (read counts). Mappable clones were those detected in sequenced pre-transplant spleen, lymph node, or MLR CFSE-low populations of the donor or recipient. Cumulative frequency of alloreactive clones was calculated as a percentage of all sequences weighted by copy number. TCRdb provides this immuneACCESS table in a form limited to in-frame rearrangements. Some clones are lacking; in checked studies, under half of them reflect an unresolved V gene, and why the rest are absent is not known. The V and J calls and clone size were taken over from that table, and D and trimming were inferred from the DNA. This sample lists tens of thousands of clones; almost 95% were detected once. Of the sample, under 0.45% is held by the ten largest clones.

General study outcomes and caveats: In the allografts of patients with donor T cell macrochimerism, GvH to HvG T cell clonal ratios were high. Early after transplant, declines in HvG clones were associated with peak levels of circulating GvH clones. GvH clones were detected in recipient bone marrow, and some of these GvH clones were observed earlier in ileal mucosa or blood, consistent with an intestinal mucosal origin. The relatively low number and heterogeneity of intestinal transplant patients limited the conclusions.

Sample: unstimulated CD4+ T cells sorted from spleen or lymph node cells, taken before transplant. In this chain, TRBV18 is recombined with TRBJ2-5; a tentative D match to TRBD1 spans 6 bases. This TCR came from a human donor who was the organ donor for an intestinal transplant. The CDR3 in this case is CASSPRGETQYF. The DNA sequence follows: TGTGCCAGCTCACCAAGGGGGGAGACCCAGTACTTC.